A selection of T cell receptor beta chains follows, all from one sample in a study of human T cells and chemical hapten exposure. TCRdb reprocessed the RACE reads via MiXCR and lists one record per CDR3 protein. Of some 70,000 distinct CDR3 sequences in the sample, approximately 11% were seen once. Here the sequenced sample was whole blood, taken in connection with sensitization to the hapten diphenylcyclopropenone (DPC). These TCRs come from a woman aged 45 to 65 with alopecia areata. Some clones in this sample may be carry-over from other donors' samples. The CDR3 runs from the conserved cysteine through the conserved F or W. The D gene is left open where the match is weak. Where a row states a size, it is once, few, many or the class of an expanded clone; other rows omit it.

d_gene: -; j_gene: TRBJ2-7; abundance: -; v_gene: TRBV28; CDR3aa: CASRSSGDEQYF; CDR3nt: TGTGCCAGCAGATCCTCAGGGGACGAGCAGTACTTC
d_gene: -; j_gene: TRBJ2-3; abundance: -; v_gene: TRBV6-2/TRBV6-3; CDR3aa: CASSYLGVDTQYF; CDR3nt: TGTGCCAGCAGTTACCTAGGTGTAGATACGCAGTATTTT
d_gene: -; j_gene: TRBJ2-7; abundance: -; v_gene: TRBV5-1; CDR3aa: CASSPRDGATNEQYF; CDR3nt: TGCGCCAGCAGCCCCCGGGATGGGGCCACCAACGAGCAGTACTTC
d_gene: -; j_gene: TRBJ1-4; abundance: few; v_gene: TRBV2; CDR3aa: CASRTIRDGVSEKLFF; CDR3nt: TGTGCCAGCAGGACTATCCGGGACGGTGTGTCTGAAAAACTGTTTTTT
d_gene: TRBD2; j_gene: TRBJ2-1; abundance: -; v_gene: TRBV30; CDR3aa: CAWSPPERGYNEQFF; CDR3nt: TGTGCCTGGAGTCCTCCGGAGCGGGGGTACAATGAGCAGTTCTTC
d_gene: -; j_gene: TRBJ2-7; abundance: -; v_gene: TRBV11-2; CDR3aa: CASSLGWYEQYF; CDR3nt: TGTGCCAGCAGCTTAGGGTGGTACGAGCAGTACTTC
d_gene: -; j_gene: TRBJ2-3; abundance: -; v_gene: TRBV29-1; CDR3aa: CSDRPFDTQYF; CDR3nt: TGCAGCGATCGACCATTCGATACGCAGTATTTT
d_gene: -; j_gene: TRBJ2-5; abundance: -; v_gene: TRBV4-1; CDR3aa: CASSQDARGRETQYF; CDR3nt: TGCGCCAGCAGCCAAGATGCCCGGGGGCGAGAGACCCAGTACTTC
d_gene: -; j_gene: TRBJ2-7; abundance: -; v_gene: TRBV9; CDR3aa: CASSDKLNSYEQYF; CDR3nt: TGTGCCAGCAGCGACAAGTTAAACTCCTACGAGCAGTACTTC
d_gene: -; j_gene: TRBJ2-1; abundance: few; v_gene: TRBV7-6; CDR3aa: CASSSGPPSYNEQFF; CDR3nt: TGTGCCAGCAGCTCGGGACCGCCTTCCTACAATGAGCAGTTCTTC
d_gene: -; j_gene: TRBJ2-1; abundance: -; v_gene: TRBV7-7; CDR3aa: CASSSSGTPMNEQFF; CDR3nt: TGTGCTAGCAGCTCCTCCGGGACCCCAATGAATGAGCAGTTCTTC
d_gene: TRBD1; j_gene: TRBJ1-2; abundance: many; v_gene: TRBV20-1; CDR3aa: CSARVDRAGSGYTF; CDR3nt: TGCAGTGCTAGAGTCGACAGGGCAGGCAGTGGCTACACCTTC
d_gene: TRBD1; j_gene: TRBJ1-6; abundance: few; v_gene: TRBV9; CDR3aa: CASRPGTVDSPLHF; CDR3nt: TGTGCCAGCAGACCAGGGACAGTAGATTCACCCCTCCACTTT
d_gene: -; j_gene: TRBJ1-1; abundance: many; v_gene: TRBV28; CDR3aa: CASSSGESWTEAFF; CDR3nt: TGTGCCAGCAGTTCCGGGGAGTCATGGACTGAAGCTTTCTTT
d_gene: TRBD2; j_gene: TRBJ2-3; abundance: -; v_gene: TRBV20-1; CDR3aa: CSASGVGRARRDTQYF; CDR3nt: TGCAGTGCTTCAGGGGTCGGGAGGGCCCGGAGAGATACGCAGTATTTT
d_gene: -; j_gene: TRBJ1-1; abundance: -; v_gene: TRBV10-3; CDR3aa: CAIREVVDTEAFF; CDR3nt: TGTGCCATCAGGGAGGTGGTAGACACTGAAGCTTTCTTT
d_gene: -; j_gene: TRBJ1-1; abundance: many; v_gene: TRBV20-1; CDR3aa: CSALTGMNTEAFF; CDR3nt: TGCAGTGCTCTCACAGGGATGAACACTGAAGCTTTCTTT
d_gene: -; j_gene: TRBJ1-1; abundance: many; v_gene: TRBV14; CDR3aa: CASSLELVLTEAFF; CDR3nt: TGTGCCAGCAGCCTCGAACTGGTCCTCACTGAAGCTTTCTTT
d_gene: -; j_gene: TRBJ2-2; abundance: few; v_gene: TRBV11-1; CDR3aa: CASSFGFAGANTGELFF; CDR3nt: TGTGCCAGCAGCTTCGGGTTTGCGGGGGCAAACACCGGGGAGCTGTTTTTT
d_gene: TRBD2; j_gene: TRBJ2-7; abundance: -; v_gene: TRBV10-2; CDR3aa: CASRIAGGSTYEQYF; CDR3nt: TGCGCCAGCAGGATAGCGGGAGGATCTACCTACGAGCAGTACTTC
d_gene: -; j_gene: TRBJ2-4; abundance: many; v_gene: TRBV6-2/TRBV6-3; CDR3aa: CASSYPRQLSGSWDIQYF; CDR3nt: TGTGCCAGCAGTTACCCACGGCAGCTATCCGGGTCGTGGGACATTCAGTACTTC
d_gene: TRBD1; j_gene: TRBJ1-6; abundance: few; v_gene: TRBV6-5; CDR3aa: CASSYEGATKGALHF; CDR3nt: TGTGCCAGCAGTTACGAGGGGGCTACGAAAGGGGCCCTCCACTTT
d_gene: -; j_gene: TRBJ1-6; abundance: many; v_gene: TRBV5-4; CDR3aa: CASSLAGRYNSPLHF; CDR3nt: TGTGCCAGCAGCTTGGCAGGCCGCTATAATTCACCCCTCCACTTT
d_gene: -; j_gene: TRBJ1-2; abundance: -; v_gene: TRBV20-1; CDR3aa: CSARRGEYGYTF; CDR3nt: TGCAGTGCGCGTCGCGGGGAGTATGGCTACACCTTC
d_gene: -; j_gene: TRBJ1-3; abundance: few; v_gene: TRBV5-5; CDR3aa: CASSSQAGGGGNTIYF; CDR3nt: TGTGCCAGCAGCTCCCAAGCGGGGGGAGGTGGAAACACCATATATTTT
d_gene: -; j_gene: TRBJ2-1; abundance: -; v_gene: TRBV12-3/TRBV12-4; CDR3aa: CASSLLASNNEQFF; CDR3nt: TGTGCCAGCAGTTTACTAGCGAGCAACAATGAGCAGTTCTTC
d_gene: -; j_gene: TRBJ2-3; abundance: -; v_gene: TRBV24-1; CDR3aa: CATSDSGIGQGRGTQYF; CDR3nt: TGTGCCACCAGTGATTCGGGAATTGGGCAGGGGCGAGGTACGCAGTATTTT
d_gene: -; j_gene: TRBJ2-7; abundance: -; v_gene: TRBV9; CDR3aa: CASSPSLNYEQYF; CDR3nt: TGTGCCAGCAGTCCTAGCTTAAACTACGAGCAGTACTTC
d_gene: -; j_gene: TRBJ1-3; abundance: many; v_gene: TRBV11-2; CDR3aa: CASSPSGGSSGNTIYF; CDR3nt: TGTGCCAGCAGCCCCTCCGGTGGAAGCTCTGGAAACACCATATATTTT
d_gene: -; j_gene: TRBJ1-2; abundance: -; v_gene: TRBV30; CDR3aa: CAWSVIGDYGYTF; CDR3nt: TGTGCCTGGAGTGTAATAGGAGACTATGGCTACACCTTC
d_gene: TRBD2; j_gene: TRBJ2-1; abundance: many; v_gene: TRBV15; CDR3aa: CATSRSLGLAAFSEQFF; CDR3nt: TGTGCCACCAGCAGAAGTCTGGGACTAGCAGCTTTTAGTGAGCAGTTCTTC
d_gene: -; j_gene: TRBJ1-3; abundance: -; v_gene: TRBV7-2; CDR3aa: CASSPMGSSGNTIYF; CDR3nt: TGTGCCAGCAGCCCGATGGGGAGCTCTGGAAACACCATATATTTT
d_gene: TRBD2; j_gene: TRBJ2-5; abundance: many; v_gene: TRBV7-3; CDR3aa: CASSLVAGAEETQYF; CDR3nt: TGTGCCAGCAGCTTAGTAGCGGGGGCGGAAGAGACCCAGTACTTC
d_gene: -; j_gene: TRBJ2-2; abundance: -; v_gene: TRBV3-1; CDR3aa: CASSQDRFSSNTGELFF; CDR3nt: TGTGCCAGCAGCCAAGATCGCTTCTCATCGAACACCGGGGAGCTGTTTTTT
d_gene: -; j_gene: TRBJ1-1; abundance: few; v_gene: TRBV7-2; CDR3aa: CASSLGGLLTEAFF; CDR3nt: TGTGCCAGCAGCTTAGGAGGGCTACTTACTGAAGCTTTCTTT
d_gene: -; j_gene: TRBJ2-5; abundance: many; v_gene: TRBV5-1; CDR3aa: CASSLVAETQYF; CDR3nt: TGCGCCAGCAGCTTGGTCGCAGAGACCCAGTACTTC
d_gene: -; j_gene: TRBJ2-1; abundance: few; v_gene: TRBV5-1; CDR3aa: CASSLLDGNNEQFF; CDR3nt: TGCGCCAGCAGCTTGCTGGACGGTAACAATGAGCAGTTCTTC
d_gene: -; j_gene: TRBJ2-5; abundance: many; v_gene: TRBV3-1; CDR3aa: CASSRRQNQETQYF; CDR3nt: TGTGCCAGCAGCCGCCGACAAAACCAAGAGACCCAGTACTTC
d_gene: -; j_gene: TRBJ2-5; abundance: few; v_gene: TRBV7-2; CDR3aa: CASSFGGPEKTQYF; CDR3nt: TGTGCCAGCAGCTTCGGGGGCCCCGAAAAGACCCAGTACTTC
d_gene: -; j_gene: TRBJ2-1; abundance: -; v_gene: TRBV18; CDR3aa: CASSPAGHNEQFF; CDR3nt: TGTGCCAGCTCACCGGCTGGACACAATGAGCAGTTCTTC
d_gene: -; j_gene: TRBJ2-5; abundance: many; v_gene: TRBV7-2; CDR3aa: CASSLSYVETQYF; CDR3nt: TGTGCCAGCAGCTTAAGCTACGTCGAGACCCAGTACTTC
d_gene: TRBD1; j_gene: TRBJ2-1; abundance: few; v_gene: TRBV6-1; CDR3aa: CASSRRAGQGANEQFF; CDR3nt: TGTGCCAGCAGCCGAAGGGCGGGACAGGGGGCAAATGAGCAGTTCTTC
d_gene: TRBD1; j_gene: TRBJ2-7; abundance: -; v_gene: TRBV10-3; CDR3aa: CAISEPQTGFDEQYF; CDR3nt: TGTGCCATCAGTGAGCCTCAGACAGGGTTCGACGAGCAGTACTTC
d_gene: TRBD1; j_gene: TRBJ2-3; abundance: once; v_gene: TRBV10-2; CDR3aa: CASSEDRGRTDTQYF; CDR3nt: TGCGCCAGCAGTGAGGACAGGGGGCGCACAGATACGCAGTATTTT
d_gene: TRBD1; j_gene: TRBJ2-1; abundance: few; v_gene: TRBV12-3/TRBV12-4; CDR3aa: CASSLAGTGSYNEQFF; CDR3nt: TGTGCCAGCAGTTTAGCGGGGACAGGGAGCTACAATGAGCAGTTCTTC
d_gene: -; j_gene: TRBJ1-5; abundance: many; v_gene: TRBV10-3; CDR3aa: CAISGLIGHFNQPQHF; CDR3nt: TGTGCCATCAGTGGGTTAATTGGACACTTTAATCAGCCCCAGCATTTT
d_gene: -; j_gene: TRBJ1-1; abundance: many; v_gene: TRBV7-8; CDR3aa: CASSRAALNTEAFF; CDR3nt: TGTGCCAGCAGTCGCGCAGCGTTGAACACTGAAGCTTTCTTT
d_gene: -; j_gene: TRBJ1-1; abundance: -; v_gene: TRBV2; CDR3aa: CASRMTAGFGAFF; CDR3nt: TGTGCCAGCAGGATGACAGCGGGGTTTGGGGCTTTCTTT
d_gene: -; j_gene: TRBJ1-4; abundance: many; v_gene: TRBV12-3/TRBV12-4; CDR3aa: CASSFLGSNEKLFF; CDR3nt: TGTGCCAGCAGTTTTTTGGGGAGTAATGAAAAACTGTTTTTT
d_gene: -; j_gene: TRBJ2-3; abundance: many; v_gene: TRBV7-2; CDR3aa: CASSPLPDTQYF; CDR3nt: TGTGCCAGCAGCCCCCTTCCAGATACGCAGTATTTT
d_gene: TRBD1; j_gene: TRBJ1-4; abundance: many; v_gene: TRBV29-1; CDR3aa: CSGGTGEGEKLFF; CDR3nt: TGCAGCGGTGGGACAGGGGAGGGTGAAAAACTGTTTTTT
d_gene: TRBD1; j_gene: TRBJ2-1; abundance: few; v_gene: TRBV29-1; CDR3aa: CSVRQGPYNEQFF; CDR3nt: TGCAGCGTGCGACAGGGCCCCTACAATGAGCAGTTCTTC
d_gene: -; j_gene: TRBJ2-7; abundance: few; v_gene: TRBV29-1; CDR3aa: CSVPQGHEQYF; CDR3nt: TGCAGCGTCCCCCAGGGACACGAGCAGTACTTC
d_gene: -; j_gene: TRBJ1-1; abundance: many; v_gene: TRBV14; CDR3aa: CASSQVWGQGIFF; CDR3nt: -
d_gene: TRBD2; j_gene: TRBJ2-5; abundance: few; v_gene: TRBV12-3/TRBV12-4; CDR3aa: CASSFHPLAGGLQETQYF; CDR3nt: TGTGCCAGCAGTTTTCACCCTCTAGCGGGGGGCCTCCAAGAGACCCAGTACTTC
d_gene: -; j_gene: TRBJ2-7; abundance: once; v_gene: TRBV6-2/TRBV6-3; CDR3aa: CASTPWIQTYEQYF; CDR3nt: TGTGCCAGCACCCCATGGATTCAAACCTACGAGCAGTACTTC